This TCR beta chain was recovered during a study of glioma-infiltrating T cells after dendritic cell vaccination. Study outcomes and limitations: The cohort had few patients with full blood and tumor sets.

Germline values: CDR1 SGHNT, CDR2 YYREEE (reference sequence). The CDR3 runs 17 residues. The junction had 10 bases not matched to a gene; V was cut back by 4 bases and J by 4 bases. Of note for this clone: Its antigen is not known.

As to time point: after dendritic cell vaccination, including at tumor progression/relapse. PBMC were collected before vaccination, two weeks after the third vaccination, and at progression. Method: immunoSEQ multiplex PCR; TCRdb's copy keeps in-frame clones and lacks some. The table includes about 65,000 clones, around nine tenths detected once. The chain uses TRBV5-4 and TRBJ2-3, with TRBD2 matching over 12 bases. Source: blood, taken after dendritic cell vaccination. This clonotype was obtained from a human donor with glioblastoma. The CDR3 reads CASSTLLAGGAADTQYF. As DNA, the CDR3 is TGTGCCAGCAGCACCCTACTAGCGGGAGGTGCCGCAGATACGCAGTATTTT.